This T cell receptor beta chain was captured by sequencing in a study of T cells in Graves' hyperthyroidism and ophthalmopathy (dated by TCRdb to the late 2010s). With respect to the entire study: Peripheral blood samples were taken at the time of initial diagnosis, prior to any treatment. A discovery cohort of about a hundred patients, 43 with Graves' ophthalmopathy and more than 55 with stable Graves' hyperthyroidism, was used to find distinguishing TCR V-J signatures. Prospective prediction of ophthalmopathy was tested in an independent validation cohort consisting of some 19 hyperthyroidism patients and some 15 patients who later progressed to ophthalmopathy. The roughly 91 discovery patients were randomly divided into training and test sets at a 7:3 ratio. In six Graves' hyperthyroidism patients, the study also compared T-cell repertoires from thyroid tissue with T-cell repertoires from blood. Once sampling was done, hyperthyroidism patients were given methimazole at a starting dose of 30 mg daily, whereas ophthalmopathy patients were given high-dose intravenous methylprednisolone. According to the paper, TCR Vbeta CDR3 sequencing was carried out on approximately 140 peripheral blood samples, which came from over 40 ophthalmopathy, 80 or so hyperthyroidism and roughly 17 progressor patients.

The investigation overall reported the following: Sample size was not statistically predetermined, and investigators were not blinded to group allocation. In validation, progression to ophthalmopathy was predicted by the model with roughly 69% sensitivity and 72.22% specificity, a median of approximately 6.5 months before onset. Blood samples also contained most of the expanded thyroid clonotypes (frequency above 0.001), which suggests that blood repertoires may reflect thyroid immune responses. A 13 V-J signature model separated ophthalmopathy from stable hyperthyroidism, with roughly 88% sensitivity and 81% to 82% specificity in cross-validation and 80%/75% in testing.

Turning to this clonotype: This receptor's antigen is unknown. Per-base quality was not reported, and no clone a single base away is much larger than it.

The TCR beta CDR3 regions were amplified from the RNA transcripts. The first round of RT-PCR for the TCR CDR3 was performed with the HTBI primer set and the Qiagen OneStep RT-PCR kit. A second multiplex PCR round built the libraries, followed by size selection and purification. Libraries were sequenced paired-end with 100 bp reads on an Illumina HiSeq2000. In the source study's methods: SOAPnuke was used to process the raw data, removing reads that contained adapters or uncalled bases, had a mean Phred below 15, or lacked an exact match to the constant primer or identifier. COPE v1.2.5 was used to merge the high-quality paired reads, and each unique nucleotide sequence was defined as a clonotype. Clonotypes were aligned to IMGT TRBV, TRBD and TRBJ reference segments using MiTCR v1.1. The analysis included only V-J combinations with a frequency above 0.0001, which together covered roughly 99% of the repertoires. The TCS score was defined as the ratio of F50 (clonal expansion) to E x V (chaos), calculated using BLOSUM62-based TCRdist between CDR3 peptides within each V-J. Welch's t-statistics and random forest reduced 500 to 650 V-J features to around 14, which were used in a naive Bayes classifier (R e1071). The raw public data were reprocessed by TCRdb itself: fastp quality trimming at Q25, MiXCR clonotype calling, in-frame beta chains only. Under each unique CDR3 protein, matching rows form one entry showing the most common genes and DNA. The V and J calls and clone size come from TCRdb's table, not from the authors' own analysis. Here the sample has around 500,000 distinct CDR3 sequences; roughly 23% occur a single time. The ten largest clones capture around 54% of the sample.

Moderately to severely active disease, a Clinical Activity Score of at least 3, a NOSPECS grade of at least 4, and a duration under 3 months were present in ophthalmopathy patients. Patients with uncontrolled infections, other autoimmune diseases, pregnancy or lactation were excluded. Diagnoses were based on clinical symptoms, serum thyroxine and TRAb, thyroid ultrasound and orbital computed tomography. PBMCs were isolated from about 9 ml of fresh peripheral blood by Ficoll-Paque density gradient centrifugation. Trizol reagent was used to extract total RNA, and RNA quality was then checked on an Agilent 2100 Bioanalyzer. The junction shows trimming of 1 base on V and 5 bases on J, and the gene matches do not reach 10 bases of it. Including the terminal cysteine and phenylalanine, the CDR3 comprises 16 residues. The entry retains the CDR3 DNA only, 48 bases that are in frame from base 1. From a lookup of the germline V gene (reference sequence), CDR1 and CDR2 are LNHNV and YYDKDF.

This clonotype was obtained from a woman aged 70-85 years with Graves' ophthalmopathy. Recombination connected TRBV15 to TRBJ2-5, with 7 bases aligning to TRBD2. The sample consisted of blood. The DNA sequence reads TGTGCCACCAGCAGAGGGGGCGCGGGAGACGTGGAGACCCAGTACTTC. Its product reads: CATSRGGAGDVETQYF.